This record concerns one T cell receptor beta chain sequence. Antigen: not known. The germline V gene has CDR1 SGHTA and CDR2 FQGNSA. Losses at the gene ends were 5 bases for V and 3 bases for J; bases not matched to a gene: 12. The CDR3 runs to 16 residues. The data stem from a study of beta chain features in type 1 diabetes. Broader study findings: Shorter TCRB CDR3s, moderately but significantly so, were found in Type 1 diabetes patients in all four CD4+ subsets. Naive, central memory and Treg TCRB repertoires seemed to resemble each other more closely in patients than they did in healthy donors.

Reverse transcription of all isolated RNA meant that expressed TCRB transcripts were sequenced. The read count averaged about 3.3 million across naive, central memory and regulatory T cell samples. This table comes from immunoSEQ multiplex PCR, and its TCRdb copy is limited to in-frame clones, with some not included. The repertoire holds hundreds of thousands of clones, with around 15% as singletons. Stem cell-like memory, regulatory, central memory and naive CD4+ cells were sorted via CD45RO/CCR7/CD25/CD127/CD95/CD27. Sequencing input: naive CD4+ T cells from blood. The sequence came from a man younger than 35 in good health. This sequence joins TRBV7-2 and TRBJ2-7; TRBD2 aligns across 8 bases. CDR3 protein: CASSPQGSAGGYEQYF. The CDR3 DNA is TGTGCCAGCAGCCCCCAGGGGTCGGCGGGAGGCTACGAGCAGTACTTC.